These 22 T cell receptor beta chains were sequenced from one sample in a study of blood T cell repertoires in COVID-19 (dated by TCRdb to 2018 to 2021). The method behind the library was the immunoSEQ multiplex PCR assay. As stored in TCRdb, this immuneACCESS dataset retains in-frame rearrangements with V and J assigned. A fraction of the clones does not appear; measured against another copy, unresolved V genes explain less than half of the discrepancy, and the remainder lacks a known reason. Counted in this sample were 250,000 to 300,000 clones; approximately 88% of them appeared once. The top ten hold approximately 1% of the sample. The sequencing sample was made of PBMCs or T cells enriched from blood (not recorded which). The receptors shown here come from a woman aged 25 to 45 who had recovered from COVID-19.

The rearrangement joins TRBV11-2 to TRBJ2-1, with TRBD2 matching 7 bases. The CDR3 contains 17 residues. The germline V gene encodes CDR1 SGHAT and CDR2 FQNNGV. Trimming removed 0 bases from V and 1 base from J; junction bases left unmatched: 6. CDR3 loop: CASSLEWLADSYNEQFF. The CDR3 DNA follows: TGTGCCAGCAGCTTAGAATGGCTAGCGGATTCCTACAATGAGCAGTTCTTC. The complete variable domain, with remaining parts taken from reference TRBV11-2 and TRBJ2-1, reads EAGVAQSPRYKIIEKRQSVAFWCNPISGHATLYWYQQILGQGPKLLIQFQNNGVVDDSQLPKDRFSAERLKGVDSTLKIQPAKLEDSAVYLCASSLEWLADSYNEQFFGPGTRLTVL.

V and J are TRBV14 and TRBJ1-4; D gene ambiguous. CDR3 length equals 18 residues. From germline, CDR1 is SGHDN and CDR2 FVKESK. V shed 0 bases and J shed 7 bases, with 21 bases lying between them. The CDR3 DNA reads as TGTGCCAGCAGCCAAGAAGATATGCAGGTCTTTGCCTTTGAAAAACTGTTTTTT. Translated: CASSQEDMQVFAFEKLFF. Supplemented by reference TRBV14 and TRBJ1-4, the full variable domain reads EAGVTQFPSHSVIEKGQTVTLRCDPISGHDNLYWYRRVMGKEIKFLLHFVKESKQDESGMPNNRFLAERTGGTYSTLKVQPAELEDSGVYFCASSQEDMQVFAFEKLFFGSGTQLSVL.

CDR3: CASSLIPGGLNEQFF. Written as DNA, the CDR3 is TGTGCCAGCAGCTTAATTCCAGGGGGTCTAAATGAGCAGTTCTTC. This chain joins TRBV7-9 and TRBJ2-1; 7 bases agree with TRBD1. CDR1 and CDR2 (germline): SEHNR, FQNEAQ (reference sequence). V shed 2 bases, J shed 7 bases, and the junction held 8 bases outside the gene matches. There are 15 residues in the CDR3. The full variable domain, rest sourced from reference TRBV7-9 and TRBJ2-1, is DTGVSQNPRHKITKRGQNVTFRCDPISEHNRLYWYRQTLGQGPEFLTYFQNEAQLEKSRLLSDRFSAERPKGSFSTLEIQRTEQGDSAMYLCASSLIPGGLNEQFFGPGTRLTVL.

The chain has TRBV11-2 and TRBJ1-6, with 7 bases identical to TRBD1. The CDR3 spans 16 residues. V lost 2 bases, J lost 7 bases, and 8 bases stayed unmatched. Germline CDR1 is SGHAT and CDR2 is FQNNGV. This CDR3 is CASSLNSRGSNSPLHF. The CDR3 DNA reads TGTGCCAGCAGCTTAAATAGCAGGGGGTCAAATTCACCCCTCCACTTT.

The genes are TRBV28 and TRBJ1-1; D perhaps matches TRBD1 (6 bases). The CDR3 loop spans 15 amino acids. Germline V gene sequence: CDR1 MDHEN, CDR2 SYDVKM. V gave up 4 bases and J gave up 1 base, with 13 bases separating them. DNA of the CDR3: TGTGCCAGCAGTTATCAAGGGGGACGGAACACTGAAGCTTTCTTT. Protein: CASSYQGGRNTEAFF.

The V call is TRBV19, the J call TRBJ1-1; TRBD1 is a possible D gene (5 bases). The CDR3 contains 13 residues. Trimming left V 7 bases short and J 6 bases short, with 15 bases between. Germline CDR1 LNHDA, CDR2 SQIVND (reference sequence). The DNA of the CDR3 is TGTGCCAGTACCCCTAGGGGTCCTGCTGAAGCTTTCTTT. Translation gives CASTPRGPAEAFF.

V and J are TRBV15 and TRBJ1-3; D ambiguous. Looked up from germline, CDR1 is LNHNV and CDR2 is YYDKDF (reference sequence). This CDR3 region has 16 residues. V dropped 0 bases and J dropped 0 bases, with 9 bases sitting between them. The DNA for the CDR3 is TGTGCCACCAGCAGAGATCCGGGAACCTCTGGAAACACCATATATTTT. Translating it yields CATSRDPGTSGNTIYF.

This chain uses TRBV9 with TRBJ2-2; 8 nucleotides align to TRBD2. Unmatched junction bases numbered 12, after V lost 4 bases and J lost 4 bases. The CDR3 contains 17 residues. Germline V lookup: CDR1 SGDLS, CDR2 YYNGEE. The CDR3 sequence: CASSLKAGLDGTGELFF. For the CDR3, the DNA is TGTGCCAGCAGCCTAAAAGCGGGACTAGATGGCACCGGGGAGCTGTTTTTT.

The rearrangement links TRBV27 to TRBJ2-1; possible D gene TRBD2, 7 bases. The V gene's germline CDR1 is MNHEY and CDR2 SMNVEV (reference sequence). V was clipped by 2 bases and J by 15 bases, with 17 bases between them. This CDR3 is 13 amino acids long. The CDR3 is CASSLSQAGARFF. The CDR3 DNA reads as TGTGCCAGCAGTTTAAGTCAGGCGGGGGCAAGGTTCTTC.

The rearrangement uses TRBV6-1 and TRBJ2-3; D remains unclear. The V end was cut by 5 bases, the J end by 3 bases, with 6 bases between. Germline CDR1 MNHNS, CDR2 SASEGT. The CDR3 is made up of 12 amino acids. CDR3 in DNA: TGTGCCAGCAGTCCAAAAACAGATACGCAGTATTTT. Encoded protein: CASSPKTDTQYF.

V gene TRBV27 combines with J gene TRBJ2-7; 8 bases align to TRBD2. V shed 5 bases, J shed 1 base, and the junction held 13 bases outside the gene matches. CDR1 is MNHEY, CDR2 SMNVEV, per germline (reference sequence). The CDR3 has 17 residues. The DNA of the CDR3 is TGTGCCAGCAGTCAATGGACTAGCCCCCAGGGATCCTACGAGCAGTACTTC. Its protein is CASSQWTSPQGSYEQYF.

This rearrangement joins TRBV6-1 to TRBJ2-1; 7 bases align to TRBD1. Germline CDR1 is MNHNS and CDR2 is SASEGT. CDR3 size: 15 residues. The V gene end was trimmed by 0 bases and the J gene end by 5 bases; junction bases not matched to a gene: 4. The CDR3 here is CASSEAGQPNNEQFF. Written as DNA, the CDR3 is TGTGCCAGCAGTGAAGCGGGACAGCCCAACAATGAGCAGTTCTTC.

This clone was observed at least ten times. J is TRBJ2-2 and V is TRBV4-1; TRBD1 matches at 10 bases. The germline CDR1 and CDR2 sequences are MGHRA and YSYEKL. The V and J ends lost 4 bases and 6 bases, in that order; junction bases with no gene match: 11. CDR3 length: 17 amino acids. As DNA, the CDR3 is TGCGCCAGCAGCCTGGGACAGGGGTCCCCAGAGTCCGGGGAGCTGTTTTTT. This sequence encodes CASSLGQGSPESGELFF.

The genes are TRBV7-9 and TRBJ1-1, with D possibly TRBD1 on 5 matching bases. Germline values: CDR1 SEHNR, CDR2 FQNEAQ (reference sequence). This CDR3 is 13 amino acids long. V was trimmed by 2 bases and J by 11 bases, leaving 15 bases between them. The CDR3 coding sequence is TGTGCCAGCAGCTTATTGCAGGGCCTGGAGGCTTTCTTT. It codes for CASSLLQGLEAFF.

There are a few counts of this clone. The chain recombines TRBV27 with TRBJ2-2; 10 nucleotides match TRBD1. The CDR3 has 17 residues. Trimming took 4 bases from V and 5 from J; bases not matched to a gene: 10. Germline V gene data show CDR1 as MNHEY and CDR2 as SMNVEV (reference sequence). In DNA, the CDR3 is TGTGCCAGCAGTTGGCGGACAGGGGGACAGGGAACCGGGGAGCTGTTTTTT. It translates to CASSWRTGGQGTGELFF.

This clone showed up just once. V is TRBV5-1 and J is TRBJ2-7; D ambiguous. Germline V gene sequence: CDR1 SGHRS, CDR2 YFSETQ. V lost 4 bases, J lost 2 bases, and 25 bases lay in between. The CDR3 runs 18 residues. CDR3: CASSHDPEQRPVPYEQYF. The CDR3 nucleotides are TGCGCCAGCAGCCATGACCCTGAGCAGAGGCCGGTACCCTACGAGCAGTACTTC.

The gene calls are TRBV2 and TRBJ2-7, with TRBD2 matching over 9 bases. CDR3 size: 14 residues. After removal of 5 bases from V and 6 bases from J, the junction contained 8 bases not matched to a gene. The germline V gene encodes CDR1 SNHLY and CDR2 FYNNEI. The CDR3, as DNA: TGTGCCAGCAGTCCAAGCGGGAGGAGGGCCGAGCAGTACTTC. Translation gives CASSPSGRRAEQYF.

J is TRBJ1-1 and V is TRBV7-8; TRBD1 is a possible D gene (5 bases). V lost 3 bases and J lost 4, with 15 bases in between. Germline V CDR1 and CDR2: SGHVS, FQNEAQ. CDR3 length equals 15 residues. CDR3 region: CASSFPGVVGTEAFF. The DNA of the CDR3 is TGTGCCAGCAGCTTTCCGGGGGTCGTGGGCACTGAAGCTTTCTTT. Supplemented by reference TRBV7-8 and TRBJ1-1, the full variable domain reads GAGVSQSPRYKVAKRGQDVALRCDPISGHVSLFWYQQALGQGPEFLTYFQNEAQLDKSGLPSDRFFAERPEGSVSTLKIQRTQQEDSAVYLCASSFPGVVGTEAFFGQGTRLTVV.

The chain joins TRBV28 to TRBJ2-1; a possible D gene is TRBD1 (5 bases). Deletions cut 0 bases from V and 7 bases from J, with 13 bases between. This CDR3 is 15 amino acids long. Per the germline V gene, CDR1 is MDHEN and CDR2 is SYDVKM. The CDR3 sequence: CASSLWGQPRNEQFF. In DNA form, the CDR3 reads TGTGCCAGCAGTTTATGGGGGCAGCCTAGAAATGAGCAGTTCTTC. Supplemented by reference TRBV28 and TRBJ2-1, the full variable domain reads DVKVTQSSRYLVKRTGEKVFLECVQDMDHENMFWYRQDPGLGLRLIYFSYDVKMKEKGDIPEGYSVSREKKERFSLILESASTNQTSMYLCASSLWGQPRNEQFFGPGTRLTVL.

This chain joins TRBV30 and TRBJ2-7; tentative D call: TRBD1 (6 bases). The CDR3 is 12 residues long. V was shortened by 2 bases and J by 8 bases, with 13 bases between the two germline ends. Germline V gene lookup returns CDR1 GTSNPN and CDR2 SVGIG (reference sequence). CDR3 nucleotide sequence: TGTGCCTGGAGTCTCCCAGGGGACCAGCAGTACTTC. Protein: CAWSLPGDQQYF.

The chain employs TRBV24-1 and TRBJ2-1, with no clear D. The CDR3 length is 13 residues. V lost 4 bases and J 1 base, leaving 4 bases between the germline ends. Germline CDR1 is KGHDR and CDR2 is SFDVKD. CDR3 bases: TGTGCCACCAGTGAACAGTCCTACAATGAGCAGTTCTTC. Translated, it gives CATSEQSYNEQFF.

CDR3 coding DNA: TGTGCCAGCAGCAAACAAAAGAAGGGAGGTAATGAAAAACTGTTTTTT. Translating it yields CASSKQKKGGNEKLFF. This chain connects TRBV21-1 to TRBJ1-4. TRBV21-1 is an annotated pseudogene. The CDR3 length is 16 residues.